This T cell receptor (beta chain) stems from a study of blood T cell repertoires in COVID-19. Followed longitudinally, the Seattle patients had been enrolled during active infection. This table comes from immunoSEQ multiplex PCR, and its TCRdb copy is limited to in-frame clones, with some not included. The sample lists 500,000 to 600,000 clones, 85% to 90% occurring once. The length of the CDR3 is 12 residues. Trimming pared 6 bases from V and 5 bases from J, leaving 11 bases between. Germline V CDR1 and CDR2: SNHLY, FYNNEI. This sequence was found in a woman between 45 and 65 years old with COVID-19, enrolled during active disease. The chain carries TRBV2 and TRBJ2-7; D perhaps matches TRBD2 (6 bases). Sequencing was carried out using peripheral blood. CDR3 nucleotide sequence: TGTGCCAGCAGCATCAGGGAGGACGAGCAGTACTTC. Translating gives CASSIREDEQYF.